The rows below give T cell receptor beta chains drawn from one sample of a study of vaccination and CD4 T cells after COVID-19. TCRdb itself ran the PCR reads through MiXCR, one entry per CDR3 protein. Altogether 25,000 or so distinct CDR3 sequences are present, 45% to 60% being singletons, with the ten largest covering around 1.1%. The specimen was CD4+ T cells from blood, collected before SARS-CoV-2 vaccination. The receptors were sampled from a human donor who had recovered from COVID-19. CDR3s include the opening cysteine and the closing phenylalanine or tryptophan. A D gene is named only where the DNA matches it firmly. A clone size is listed for some rows: how often the clone was seen (once, few, many), or a class if it is expanded.

v_call	clone_size	d_call	j_call	cdr3_nt	cdr3_aa
TRBV7-9	few	-	TRBJ1-1	TGTGCCAGCAGCTTCGAGGGGGGGGCTGAAGCTTTCTTT	CASSFEGGAEAFF
TRBV30	-	TRBD1	TRBJ1-5	TGTGCCTGGAGTCCAGGGGGCCGTCAGCCCCAGCATTTT	CAWSPGGRQPQHF
TRBV7-3	-	TRBD2	TRBJ2-7	TGTGCCAGCAGCTTACAGCGGGGGAACGAGCAGTACTTC	CASSLQRGNEQYF
TRBV2	-	-	TRBJ2-5	TGTGCCAGCATCTCGGGAGTCGGGGAGACCCAGTACTTC	CASISGVGETQYF
TRBV7-2	-	TRBD1	TRBJ1-2	TGTGCCAGCAGCCCAGGACAGGGCGCCTATGGCTACACCTTC	CASSPGQGAYGYTF
TRBV20-1	few	-	TRBJ1-2	TGCAGTGCTAGGGTAGGTCCAGGCTACACCTTC	CSARVGPGYTF
TRBV20-1	few	-	TRBJ2-1	TGCAGTGCTAGAGGCCGTCTCTTGGGTAGCCGAGAGATATACAATGAGCAGTTCTTC	CSARGRLLGSREIYNEQFF
TRBV20-1	once	-	TRBJ2-3	TGCAGTACCCTCGCGGGTGACGGCACAGATACGCAGTATTTT	CSTLAGDGTDTQYF
TRBV11-2	-	-	TRBJ2-7	TGTGCCAGCAGCCCTAGCTACTACGAGCAGTACTTC	CASSPSYYEQYF
TRBV7-2	few	TRBD1	TRBJ1-5	TGTGCCAGCAGCTTAGCACAGGGGTATCAGCCCCAGCATTTT	CASSLAQGYQPQHF
TRBV20-1	-	-	TRBJ2-3	TGCAGTGCTAGACCCAATACACGGCGTAGAACCACAGATACGCAGTATTTT	CSARPNTRRRTTDTQYF
TRBV27	few	-	TRBJ2-7	TGTGCCAGCAGTTTACAGGGGGGTTCCTACGAGCAGTACTTC	CASSLQGGSYEQYF
TRBV7-3	few	-	TRBJ1-6	TGTGCCAGCAGCTTATTAGGGCAGTCACCCCTCCACTTT	CASSLLGQSPLHF
TRBV6-1	-	TRBD1	TRBJ1-2	TGTGCCAGCAGGAGAGGGACAGGGGCTCCAATCTACTATGGCTACACCTTC	CASRRGTGAPIYYGYTF
TRBV12-2	-	-	TRBJ1-1	TGTGCAAGTCGCTTGACAGGACGGTATGAAGCTTTCTTT	CASRLTGRYEAFF
TRBV7-2	-	-	TRBJ2-5	TGTGCCAGCAGCTTAGGGCCGGGACGGGAAGAGACCCAGTACTTC	CASSLGPGREETQYF
TRBV7-9	-	-	TRBJ1-4	TGTGCCAGCAGAAACCGGGACGAAAAACTGTTTTTT	CASRNRDEKLFF
TRBV7-7	-	-	TRBJ2-5	TGTGCCAGCAGCCCTACGAAAAGGGGCCAGACCCAGTACTTC	CASSPTKRGQTQYF
TRBV6-2/TRBV6-3	-	-	TRBJ1-5	TGTGCCAGCAGTTACTCGACTCCGAATCAGCCCCAGCATTTT	CASSYSTPNQPQHF
TRBV24-1	-	-	TRBJ2-5	TGTGCCACCAGTGATCCTCTGGGGGGTGCAACTGAGACCCAGTACTTC	CATSDPLGGATETQYF
TRBV28	-	-	TRBJ2-7	TGTGCCAGCAGTTTGGGAAGGTTTAGCTCCTACGAGCAGTACTTC	CASSLGRFSSYEQYF
TRBV20-1	-	-	TRBJ2-2	TGCAGTGCTAGGGGTCCAGGCCCCGGGGAGCTGTTTTTT	CSARGPGPGELFF
TRBV11-2	-	-	TRBJ1-2	TGTGCCAGCAGCTTAGATTTATTCGACTATGGCTACACCTTC	CASSLDLFDYGYTF
TRBV19	-	TRBD2	TRBJ2-3	TGTGCCAGTAAGCTGCTAGCGGGTTCCACAGATACGCAGTATTTT	CASKLLAGSTDTQYF
TRBV5-4	-	TRBD1	TRBJ1-2	TGTGCCAGCAGCACGGAAACAGGGGGCGGCTACACCTTC	CASSTETGGGYTF
TRBV2	few	-	TRBJ1-2	TGTGCCAGCGCTTCTAAAGTTATCTATGGCTACACCTTC	CASASKVIYGYTF
TRBV28	-	TRBD1	TRBJ2-5	TGTGCCAGCAGTTCGGCCGGGACAGACGAGGCCCAGTACTTC	CASSSAGTDEAQYF